What follows is one TCR beta chain and its context. Its specificity is unknown. These data come from a study of T-cell memory formation after mild COVID-19. About the study: The two donors had largely donor-specific TCR clusters.

This CDR3 is 12 amino acids long. V lost 5 bases and J 3 bases, leaving 8 bases between the germline ends. CDR1 and CDR2 from the germline V gene are SEHNR and FQNEAQ (reference sequence). Study-level results: Day 15 to 85 contracting clones showed balanced CD4/CD8; day 15 to 37 expanders favored CD4+. Chiefly within CM and EM were the contracting CD4+ clones; CD8+ ones were within EMRA.

TCRdb processed the 5' RACE reads anew with MiXCR; each CDR3 protein has one entry. The table includes 65,000 to 95,000 distinct CDR3 sequences, about 13% detected once. Sequencing used PBMCs or a T cell subset sorted from them (not recorded which). This rearrangement joins TRBV7-9 to TRBJ2-7; D is perhaps TRBD1 (6 bases). This sequence originates from a man younger than 35 who had mild COVID-19 (a few samples of this study predate the infection). Cell type and time point are not known. In DNA, the CDR3 is TGTGCCAGCAGCCGGGACATCTACGAGCAGTACTTC. Translating gives CASSRDIYEQYF.